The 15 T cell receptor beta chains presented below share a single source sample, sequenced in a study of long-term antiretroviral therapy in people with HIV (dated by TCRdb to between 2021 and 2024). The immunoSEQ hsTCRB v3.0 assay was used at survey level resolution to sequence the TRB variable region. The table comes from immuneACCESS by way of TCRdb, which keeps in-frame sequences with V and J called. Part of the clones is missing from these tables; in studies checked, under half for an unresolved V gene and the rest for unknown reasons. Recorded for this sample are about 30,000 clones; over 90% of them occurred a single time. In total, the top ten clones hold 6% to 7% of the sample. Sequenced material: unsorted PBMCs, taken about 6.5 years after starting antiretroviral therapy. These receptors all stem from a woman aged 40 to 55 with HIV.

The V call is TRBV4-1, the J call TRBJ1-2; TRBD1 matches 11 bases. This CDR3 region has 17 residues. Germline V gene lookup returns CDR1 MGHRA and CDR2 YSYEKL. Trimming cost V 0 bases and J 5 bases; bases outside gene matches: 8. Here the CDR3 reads CASSQDGTGGGRYGYTF. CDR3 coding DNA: TGCGCCAGCAGCCAAGATGGGACAGGGGGTGGAAGGTATGGCTACACCTTC.

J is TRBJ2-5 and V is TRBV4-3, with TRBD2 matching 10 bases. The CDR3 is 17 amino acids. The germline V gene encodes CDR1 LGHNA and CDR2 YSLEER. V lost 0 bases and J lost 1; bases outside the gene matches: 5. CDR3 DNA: TGCGCCAGCAGCCAAGATCTAGCTAGCGGGGGCCAAGAGACCCAGTACTTC. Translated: CASSQDLASGGQETQYF.

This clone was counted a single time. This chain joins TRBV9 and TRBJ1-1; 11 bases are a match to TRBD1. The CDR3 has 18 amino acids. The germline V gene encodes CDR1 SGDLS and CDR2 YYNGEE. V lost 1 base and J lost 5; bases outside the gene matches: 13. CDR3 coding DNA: TGTGCCAGCAGCGTAAACACGAGGGGGACAGGGGGGGAGACTGAAGCTTTCTTT. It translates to CASSVNTRGTGGETEAFF.

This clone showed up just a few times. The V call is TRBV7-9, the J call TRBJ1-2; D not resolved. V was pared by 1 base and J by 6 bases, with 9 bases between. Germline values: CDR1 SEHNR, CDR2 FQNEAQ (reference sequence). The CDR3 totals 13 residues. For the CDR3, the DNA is TGTGCCAGCAGCTTAGGGTGGGCAAATGGCTACACCTTC. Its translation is CASSLGWANGYTF. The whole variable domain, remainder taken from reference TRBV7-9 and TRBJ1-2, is DTGVSQNPRHKITKRGQNVTFRCDPISEHNRLYWYRQTLGQGPEFLTYFQNEAQLEKSRLLSDRFSAERPKGSFSTLEIQRTEQGDSAMYLCASSLGWANGYTFGSGTRLTVV.

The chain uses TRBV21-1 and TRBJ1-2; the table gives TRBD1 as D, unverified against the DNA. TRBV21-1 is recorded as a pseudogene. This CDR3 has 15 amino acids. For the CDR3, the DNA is TGTGCCAGCAGCACGAGGGACAGGGGGCGAAATGGCTACACCTTC. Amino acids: CASSTRDRGRNGYTF.

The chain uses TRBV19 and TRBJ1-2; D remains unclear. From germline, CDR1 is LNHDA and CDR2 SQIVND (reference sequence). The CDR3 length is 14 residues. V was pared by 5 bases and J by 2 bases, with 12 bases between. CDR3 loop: CASSGPRTNYGYTF. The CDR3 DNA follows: TGTGCCAGTAGTGGTCCCAGAACAAACTATGGCTACACCTTC.

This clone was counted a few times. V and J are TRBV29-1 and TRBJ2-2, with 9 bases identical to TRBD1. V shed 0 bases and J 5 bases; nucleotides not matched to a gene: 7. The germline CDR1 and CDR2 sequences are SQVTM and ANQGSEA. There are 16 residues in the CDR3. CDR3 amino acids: CSVEEFGTGRTGELFF. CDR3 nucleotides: TGCAGCGTTGAAGAATTCGGGACAGGGAGAACCGGGGAGCTGTTTTTT.

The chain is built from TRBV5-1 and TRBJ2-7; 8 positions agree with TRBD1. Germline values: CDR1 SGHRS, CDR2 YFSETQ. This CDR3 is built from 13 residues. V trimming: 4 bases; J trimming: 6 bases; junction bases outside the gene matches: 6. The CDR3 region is CASSGQGSLEQYF. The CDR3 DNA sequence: TGCGCCAGCAGCGGACAGGGATCCCTCGAGCAGTACTTC.

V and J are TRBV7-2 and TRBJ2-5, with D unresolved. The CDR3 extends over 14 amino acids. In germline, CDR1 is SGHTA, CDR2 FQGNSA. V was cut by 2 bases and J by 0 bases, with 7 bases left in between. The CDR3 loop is CASSLSEYQETQYF. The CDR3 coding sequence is TGTGCCAGCAGCTTATCAGAATACCAAGAGACCCAGTACTTC.

The CDR3 here is CASSAQLGGPYTF. CDR3 in DNA: TGTGCCAGCAGTGCCCAGTTAGGGGGCCCCTACACCTTC. The chain recombines TRBV2 with TRBJ1-2; 7 nucleotides match TRBD1. The CDR3 sequence is 13 residues long. J gave up 10 bases and V 4 bases, and 9 bases lay outside the gene matches. Germline V lookup: CDR1 SNHLY, CDR2 FYNNEI.

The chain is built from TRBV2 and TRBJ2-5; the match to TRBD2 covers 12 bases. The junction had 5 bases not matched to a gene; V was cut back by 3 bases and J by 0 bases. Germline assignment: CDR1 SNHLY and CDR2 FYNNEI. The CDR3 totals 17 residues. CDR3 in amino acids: CASSEARTSGDQETQYF. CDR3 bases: TGTGCCAGCAGTGAGGCCCGGACTAGCGGGGACCAAGAGACCCAGTACTTC.

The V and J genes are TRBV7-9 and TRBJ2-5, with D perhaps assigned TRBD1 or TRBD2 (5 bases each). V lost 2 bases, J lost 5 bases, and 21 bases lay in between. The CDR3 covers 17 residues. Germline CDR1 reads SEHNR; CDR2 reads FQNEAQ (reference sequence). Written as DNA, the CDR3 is TGTGCCAGCAGCTTAACGTTCGGGACCGAGGGTAGGGAGACCCAGTACTTC. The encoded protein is CASSLTFGTEGRETQYF. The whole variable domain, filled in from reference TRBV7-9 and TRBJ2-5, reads DTGVSQNPRHKITKRGQNVTFRCDPISEHNRLYWYRQTLGQGPEFLTYFQNEAQLEKSRLLSDRFSAERPKGSFSTLEIQRTEQGDSAMYLCASSLTFGTEGRETQYFGPGTRLLVL.

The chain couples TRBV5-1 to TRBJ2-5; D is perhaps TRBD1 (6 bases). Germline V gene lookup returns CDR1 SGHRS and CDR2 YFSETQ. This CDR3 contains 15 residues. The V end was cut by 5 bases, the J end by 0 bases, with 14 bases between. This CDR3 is CASRGQGQYQETQYF. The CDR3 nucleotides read TGCGCCAGCAGAGGTCAGGGGCAGTACCAAGAGACCCAGTACTTC.

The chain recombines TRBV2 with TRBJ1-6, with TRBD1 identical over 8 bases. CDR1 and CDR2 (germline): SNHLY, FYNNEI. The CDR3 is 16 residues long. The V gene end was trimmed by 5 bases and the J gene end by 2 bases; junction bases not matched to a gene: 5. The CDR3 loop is CASSRQGKTYNSPLHF. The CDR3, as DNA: TGTGCCAGCAGTAGACAGGGGAAGACCTATAATTCACCCCTCCACTTT.

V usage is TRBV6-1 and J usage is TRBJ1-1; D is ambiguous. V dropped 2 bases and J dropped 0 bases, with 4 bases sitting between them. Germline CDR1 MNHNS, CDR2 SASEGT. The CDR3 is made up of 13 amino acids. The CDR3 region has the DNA TGTGCCAGCAGTGAATATCTGAACACTGAAGCTTTCTTT. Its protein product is CASSEYLNTEAFF.